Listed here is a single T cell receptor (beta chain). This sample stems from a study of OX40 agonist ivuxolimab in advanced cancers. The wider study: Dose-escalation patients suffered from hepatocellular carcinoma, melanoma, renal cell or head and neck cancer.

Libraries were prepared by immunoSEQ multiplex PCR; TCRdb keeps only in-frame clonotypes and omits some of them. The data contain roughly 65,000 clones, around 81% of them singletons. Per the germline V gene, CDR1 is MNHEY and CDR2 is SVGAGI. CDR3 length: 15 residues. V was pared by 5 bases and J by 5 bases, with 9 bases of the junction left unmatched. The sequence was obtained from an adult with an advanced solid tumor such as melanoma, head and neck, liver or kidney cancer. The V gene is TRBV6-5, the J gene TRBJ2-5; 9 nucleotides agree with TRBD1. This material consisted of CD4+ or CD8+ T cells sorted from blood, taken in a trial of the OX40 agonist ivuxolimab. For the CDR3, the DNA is TGTGCCAGCAGTAACCGGGACAGGGTTAGGGAGACCCAGTACTTC. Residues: CASSNRDRVRETQYF.